The clone carrying this TCR beta chain was counted a single time. Its antigen is unknown. This sample was included in a study of T cells in localized non-small cell lung cancer. General observations from the study: Appearances in adjacent lung were noted for a median around 55 of the top 100 tumor clones. Sequencing was limited to one tumor region, leaving the possibility of heterogeneity open. Tumor trailed uninvolved adjacent lung in T cell clonality, which peaked there. A higher density of T cells in blood coincided with extended overall survival.

Sequencing used immunoSEQ multiplex PCR; TCRdb keeps in-frame clones, though not all of them. This sample has roughly 30,000 clones, with 80% to 95% found just once. This CDR3 contains 14 residues. Per germline, CDR1 MNHNS and CDR2 SASEGT. Trimming left V 6 bases short and J 3 bases short, with 15 bases between. The TCR originated in an older female donor with stage I lung adenocarcinoma. Sequenced here: peripheral blood, sampled before any cancer treatment. The rearrangement uses TRBV6-1 and TRBJ2-7; D uncertain. CDR3 loop: CASRPVGIGYEQYF. The CDR3 DNA follows: TGTGCCAGCAGGCCGGTGGGTATCGGCTACGAGCAGTACTTC.